This entry features one TCR beta chain sequence. This clonotype is characterized as medium-sized (0.01 to 0.1%). Its antigen has not been determined. Per-base quality was not reported, and no clone a single base away is much larger than it. Trimming costs V 3 bases and J 3 bases, and their ends lie 7 bases apart. From the cysteine through the phenylalanine, the CDR3 covers 13 amino acids. The kept DNA is CDR3 alone, 39 bases in frame from the first base. Reading the germline V gene gives CDR1 MDHEN and CDR2 SYDVKM. This entry comes from a study of neurological immune-mediated disorders (dated by TCRdb to between 2017 and 2020). Regarding the study in general: Peripheral blood TCR-beta repertoires from HTLV-I-associated myelopathy (HAM/TSP) patients, multiple sclerosis patients and healthy controls were compared by UMI-based sequencing. The approximately 110 TCR-beta libraries included longitudinal samples, technical triplicates and paired sorted CD4+ and CD8+ T-cell subsets alongside PBMC samples. Technical triplicate libraries were sequenced so that the variability in frequency of each individual clone could be precisely calculated. The cohort was made up of about 65 subjects, consisting of some 15 HAM/TSP patients, 34 multiple sclerosis patients and about 20 healthy controls.

Sample time point, as interpreted from the label and publication: technical triplicate 2. Unsorted PBMC libraries were generated from 2 million PBMCs stored in RNAlater at -80 °C until RNA extraction. Peripheral blood was subjected to Ficoll-Hypaque density gradient centrifugation to isolate PBMCs, which were then cryopreserved in liquid nitrogen. Paper-wide results and their limitations: Across subjects, expanded clones never shared an identical CDR3 amino acid sequence, which suggests that the TCR-beta repertoires in every group were private. TCR clonal expansion was highest in HAM/TSP patients and lowest in MS patients, with MS patients falling below even healthy controls.

To synthesize cDNA, template-switch 5'RACE was performed with a primer carrying a 10-nucleotide random unique molecular identifier so that each TCR transcript was tagged. Every sequencing run yielded over 180 million TCR-beta sequences covering 15-18 subjects. The RNeasy kit was used to extract total RNA. The KAPA Real-time Library Amplification kit was used to amplify TCR-beta VDJ regions with primers for the TCR constant region and the 5'RACE anchor. Sample indexes and Illumina adaptors were added in a first PCR, after which library yield was increased in a second PCR. After Ampure bead purification, the TCR product of roughly 650 bp was size-selected on a 2% E-gel SizeSelection system. Before pooling, library quality was assessed on a Bioanalyzer, concentration was determined with Qubit, and library quantification was performed with the Kapa Library Quantification kit. An Illumina HiSeq 2500 was used to sequence the libraries paired-end at 2 x 150 bp. To increase sequence diversity, roughly 23-30% phiX was spiked into each library pool. The paper's processing steps were these. The quality-filtered reads were processed with the UMI-based MiGEC pipeline, whose error correction step removed more than 90% of the raw TCR sequences. VDJ genes were aligned to IMGT germline references, and each clonotype was defined by a unique CDR3 amino acid sequence together with V-J genes. Clonal expansion, Shannon diversity and CDR3 relatedness (CalcPairwiseDistances, ClusterSamples) were evaluated with VDJtools, and phylogenetic trees were built with CLCbio workbench. Using coefficient-of-variation modelling across technical triplicates, the study counted a clone as expanded if it had at least 8 unique UMIs. The public sequencing data were trimmed at Q25 with fastp and processed into clonotypes with MiXCR by TCRdb, which kept only in-frame beta chains. CDR3 protein sequences are deduplicated, and each keeps its most common genes and DNA. These V and J calls derive from TCRdb rather than the authors' analysis. This sample is represented by tens of thousands of distinct CDR3 sequences; 24% of them were singletons. The top ten hold 3.5% to 5.5% of the sample.

This sequence was found in a man aged 55 to 70 with HTLV-1-associated myelopathy (HAM/TSP). Sequencing was carried out using PBMCs. The V and J segments used are TRBV28 and TRBJ2-3, with the D gene possibly TRBD1 or TRBD2, each one fitting 5 bases. The sequence in DNA is TGTGCCAGCAGTTTGAGGGGTACAGATACGCAGTATTTT. The translation is CASSLRGTDTQYF.